What follows are 19 T cell receptor beta chains derived from one specimen sequenced in a study of radiation and T cells in renal cell carcinoma. The table came from immunoSEQ multiplex PCR; TCRdb's copy has only in-frame clones and leaves some out. Here the sample spans 23,000 or so clones, 58% being singletons. The treatment: treatment-naive control, cytoreductive nephrectomy. Sequencing was performed on tumor tissue, taken from a patient whose treatment was nephrectomy without radiotherapy. These receptors all stem from a man in his forties with renal cell carcinoma.

V and J are TRBV6-1 and TRBJ1-2, with TRBD1 identical over 7 bases. Germline V lookup: CDR1 MNHNS, CDR2 SASEGT. The CDR3 runs 13 residues. The V gene end was trimmed by 7 bases and the J gene end by 4 bases; junction bases not matched to a gene: 6. CDR3 bases: TGTGCCAGCACACTCGGGACAGCCTATGGCTACACCTTC. Amino acids: CASTLGTAYGYTF.

The chain joins TRBV6-5 to TRBJ2-7; 7 bases are a match to TRBD2. The length of the CDR3 is 15 residues. J gave up 5 bases and V 2 bases, and 9 bases lay outside the gene matches. Germline CDR1 reads MNHEY; CDR2 reads SVGAGI. The chain's CDR3 is CASSYNGAGDNEQYF. The CDR3 DNA is TGTGCCAGCAGTTACAACGGGGCGGGAGACAACGAGCAGTACTTC.

This clone was detected a few times. CDR3 in DNA: TGTGCCAGCAAGCTGGGGGTTGAAGCTTTCTTT. Its translation: CASKLGVEAFF. This rearrangement joins TRBV7-9 to TRBJ1-1; maybe TRBD1 (5 bases). Germline CDR1 SEHNR, CDR2 FQNEAQ (reference sequence). The germline V and J ends were trimmed by 7 bases and 7 bases, with 10 bases remaining between them. The CDR3 loop spans 11 amino acids.

The CDR3 here is CSVGADSSYEQYF. For the CDR3, the DNA is TGCAGCGTTGGGGCAGATTCATCCTACGAGCAGTACTTC. The chain is built from TRBV29-1 and TRBJ2-7; no reliable D call. The CDR3 covers 13 residues. V was clipped by 4 bases and J by 1 base, with 11 bases between them. CDR1 is SQVTM and CDR2 is ANQGSEA in the germline V gene.

The table lists this clone with a few counts. The chain recombines TRBV11-2 with TRBJ1-6; D call uncertain. The CDR3 is 15 amino acids. Germline CDR1 reads SGHAT; CDR2 reads FQNNGV. The V end lost 5 bases, the J end lost 0 bases, and 8 bases lay between the germline ends. The CDR3 DNA is TGTGCCAGCAGCACAGTCAGCTCCTATAATTCACCCCTCCACTTT. It yields the protein CASSTVSSYNSPLHF. The full variable domain, in which reference TRBV11-2 and TRBJ1-6 provide the parts outside the CDR3, is EAGVAQSPRYKIIEKRQSVAFWCNPISGHATLYWYQQILGQGPKLLIQFQNNGVVDDSQLPKDRFSAERLKGVDSTLKIQPAKLEDSAVYLCASSTVSSYNSPLHFGNGTRLTVT.

This chain connects TRBV18 to TRBJ1-4; D gene uncertain. Trimming pared 3 bases from V and 4 bases from J, leaving 9 bases between. CDR3 size: 14 residues. Germline V gene data show CDR1 as KGHSH and CDR2 as LQKENI. CDR3: CASSPWRNNEKLFF. The CDR3 region has the DNA TGTGCCAGCTCACCCTGGAGGAATAATGAAAAACTGTTTTTT.

The chain has TRBV6-5 and TRBJ1-2; D may be TRBD1 (6 bases). V was trimmed by 2 bases and J by 3 bases, leaving 7 bases between them. CDR3 length: 13 residues. The germline CDR1 and CDR2 sequences are MNHEY and SVGAGI. CDR3 loop: CASSYGGYYGYTF. The CDR3 nucleotides are TGTGCCAGCAGTTACGGGGGCTACTATGGCTACACCTTC.

The genes are TRBV10-3 and TRBJ2-1; 8 bases are shared with TRBD2. Germline V gives CDR1 ENHRY, CDR2 SYGVKD. Trimming took 6 bases from V and 7 from J; bases not matched to a gene: 14. The CDR3 covers 16 residues. CDR3 region: CAISPTGSGGRNEQFF. CDR3 coding DNA: TGTGCCATCAGCCCGACGGGTTCGGGGGGGCGAAATGAGCAGTTCTTC.

The rearrangement uses TRBV4-2 and TRBJ2-2, with unresolved D. V lost 1 base and J 6 bases, leaving 12 bases between the germline ends. The CDR3 has 15 residues. CDR1 is LGHNA, CDR2 YNFKEQ, per germline. The CDR3 loop reads CASSQVYPEAGELFF. The CDR3, as DNA: TGTGCCAGCAGCCAAGTTTACCCTGAGGCCGGGGAGCTGTTTTTT.

In this sample, this clone turned up many times. The chain carries TRBV7-8 and TRBJ1-4; 8 bases are shared with TRBD1. Looked up from germline, CDR1 is SGHVS and CDR2 is FQNEAQ. J was trimmed by 4 bases and V by 3 bases; bases with no gene match: 10. CDR3 length: 17 amino acids. CDR3 sequence reads: CASSFSARTGRNEKLFF. CDR3 DNA sequence: TGTGCCAGCAGCTTTTCCGCACGGACAGGGCGTAATGAAAAACTGTTTTTT.

The chain is built from TRBV10-3 and TRBJ2-2; tentatively, D is TRBD1 or TRBD2 (6 bases each). Trimming left V 2 bases short and J 6 bases short, with 7 bases between. Germline-derived CDR1 and CDR2 are ENHRY and SYGVKD. The CDR3 is 13 residues long. CDR3 nucleotides: TGTGCCATCAGTGAGAGGGGGGCCGGGGAGCTGTTTTTT. This translates into CAISERGAGELFF.

The V call is TRBV7-9, the J call TRBJ1-5, with D possibly TRBD1 on 5 matching bases. The CDR3 has 12 residues. Germline V gives CDR1 SEHNR, CDR2 FQNEAQ (reference sequence). Deletions cut 5 bases from V and 6 bases from J, with 8 bases between. This chain's CDR3 is CASSVGVQPQHF. In DNA form, the CDR3 reads TGTGCCAGCAGCGTAGGGGTTCAGCCCCAGCATTTT.

The rearrangement uses TRBV7-9 and TRBJ1-3; D ambiguous. CDR3 length: 14 residues. The germline gives CDR1 SEHNR, CDR2 FQNEAQ (reference sequence). V lost 5 bases to trimming and J lost 2 bases, with 10 bases between them. CDR3 loop: CASSRPGPGNTIYF. DNA of the CDR3: TGTGCCAGCAGCCGACCGGGCCCTGGAAACACCATATATTTT.

This clone has more than one count but fewer than ten. DNA of the CDR3: TGCGCCAGCAGCTTGACCGGACAGGGGGTCCCTCTAGAGACCCAGTACTTC. It yields the protein CASSLTGQGVPLETQYF. The chain recombines TRBV5-1 with TRBJ2-5; 10 positions match TRBD1. Germline lookup yields CDR1 SGHRS and CDR2 YFSETQ. Germline trimming cut 1 base from V and 4 bases from J; bases unmatched to any gene: 10. The CDR3 totals 17 residues.

This clone was counted a few times. The J gene is TRBJ1-5, the V gene TRBV19; D is possibly TRBD1 (5 bases). Germline CDR1 reads LNHDA; CDR2 reads SQIVND (reference sequence). The germline V and J ends were trimmed by 6 bases and 5 bases, with 11 bases remaining between them. The CDR3 is 13 amino acids. This CDR3 reads CASSERGDQPQHF. CDR3 DNA: TGTGCCAGTAGCGAACGGGGGGATCAGCCCCAGCATTTT.

The chain uses TRBV11-2 and TRBJ2-3; 11 nucleotides match TRBD2. The J segment lost 11 bases and the V segment lost 3 bases, leaving 10 bases of the junction unmatched. The CDR3 runs 15 residues. The germline gives CDR1 SGHAT, CDR2 FQNNGV. CDR3 nucleotides: TGTGCCAGCAGCTTGGGTAGCGGGAGGGCTCGGGGGCAGTATTTT. It codes for CASSLGSGRARGQYF.

The DNA for the CDR3 is TGTGCCAGCAGGGAGGGCTTTAACACTGAAGCTTTCTTT. Protein: CASREGFNTEAFF. The chain couples TRBV5-4 to TRBJ1-1; D gene uncertain. V was trimmed by 5 bases and J by 2 bases, leaving 10 bases between them. The germline V gene has CDR1 SGHNT and CDR2 YYREEE (reference sequence). CDR3 length: 13 amino acids.

The V gene is TRBV28, the J gene TRBJ2-1; D assignment may be TRBD1 or TRBD2 (6 bases each). The CDR3 extends over 11 amino acids. Germline V gene data show CDR1 as MDHEN and CDR2 as SYDVKM. Between the trimmed V and J ends, which lost 3 bases and 13 bases, there was a span of 10 bases. The CDR3 sequence: CASSFRGPQFF. Here the CDR3 DNA reads TGTGCCAGCAGTTTCCGGGGGCCTCAGTTCTTC.

The chain couples TRBV11-2 to TRBJ2-5; D possibly matches TRBD1 or TRBD2 (7 bases each). V lost 3 bases and J 4 bases, leaving 24 bases between the germline ends. The CDR3 loop spans 18 amino acids. In germline, CDR1 is SGHAT, CDR2 FQNNGV. The CDR3 sequence: CASSLSSAPRGGGETQYF. CDR3 sequence (DNA): TGTGCCAGCAGCTTGTCCAGTGCGCCCAGGGGGGGTGGAGAGACCCAGTACTTC.